This TCR beta chain was sequenced in a study of T cells in Graves' hyperthyroidism and ophthalmopathy. RNA transcripts yielded amplified TCR beta CDR3 regions. The HTBI set primed first-round TCR CDR3 RT-PCR. Using its own MiXCR run on the multiplex PCR reads, TCRdb lists one record per CDR3 protein. Of more than 300,000 distinct CDR3 sequences listed, 17% are singletons. This clonotype was seen a few times. Looked up from germline, CDR1 is LGHNT and CDR2 is FRNRAP. The CDR3 is 12 residues long. With 1 base removed from V and 7 bases from J, the gap between germline ends came to 5 bases. The sequence was collected from a woman in her 30s with Graves' hyperthyroidism that later progressed to Graves' ophthalmopathy. The V gene is TRBV12-5, the J gene TRBJ2-1, with D unclear. The sequenced sample was blood. CDR3 sequence (DNA): TGTGCTAGTGGTTTGGGTTTTAATGAGCAGTTCTTC. It is translated as CASGLGFNEQFF.